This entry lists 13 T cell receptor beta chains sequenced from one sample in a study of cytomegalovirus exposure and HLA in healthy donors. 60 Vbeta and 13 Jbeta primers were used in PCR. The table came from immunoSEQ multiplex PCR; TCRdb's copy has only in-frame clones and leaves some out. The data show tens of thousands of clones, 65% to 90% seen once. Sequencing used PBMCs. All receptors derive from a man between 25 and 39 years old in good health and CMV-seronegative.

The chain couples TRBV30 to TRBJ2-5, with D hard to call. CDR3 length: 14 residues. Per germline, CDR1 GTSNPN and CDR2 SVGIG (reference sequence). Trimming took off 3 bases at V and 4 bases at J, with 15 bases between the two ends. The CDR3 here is CAWRESGLGETQYF. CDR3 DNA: TGTGCCTGGAGGGAATCGGGTTTAGGAGAGACCCAGTACTTC.

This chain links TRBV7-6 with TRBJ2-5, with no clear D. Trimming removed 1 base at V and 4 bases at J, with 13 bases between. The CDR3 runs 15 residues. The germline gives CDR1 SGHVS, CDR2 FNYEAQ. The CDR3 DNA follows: TGTGCCAGCAGCTTAGGAGGTCTCCCCCGAGAGACCCAGTACTTC. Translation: CASSLGGLPRETQYF. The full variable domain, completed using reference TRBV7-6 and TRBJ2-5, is GAGVSQSPRYKVTKRGQDVALRCDPISGHVSLYWYRQALGQGPEFLTYFNYEAQQDKSGLPNDRFSAERPEGSISTLTIQRTEQRDSAMYRCASSLGGLPRETQYFGPGTRLLVL.

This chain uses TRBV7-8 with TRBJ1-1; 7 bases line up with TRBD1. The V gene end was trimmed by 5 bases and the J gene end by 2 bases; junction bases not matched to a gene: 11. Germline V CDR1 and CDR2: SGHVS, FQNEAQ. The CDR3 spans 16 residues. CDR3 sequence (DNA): TGTGCCAGCAGCCCCCGGGAGGGGGCGTTTAACACTGAAGCTTTCTTT. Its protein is CASSPREGAFNTEAFF.

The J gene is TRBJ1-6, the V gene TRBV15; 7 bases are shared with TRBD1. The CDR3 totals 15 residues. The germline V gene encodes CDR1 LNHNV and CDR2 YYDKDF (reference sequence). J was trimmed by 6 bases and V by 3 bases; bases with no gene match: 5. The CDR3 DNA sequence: TGTGCCACCAGCAGGGAGGGGGCAGGTAATTCACCCCTCCACTTT. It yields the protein CATSREGAGNSPLHF.

The chain's CDR3 is CASSLGGRNTEAFF. As DNA, the CDR3 is TGTGCCAGCAGCTTAGGAGGGCGTAACACTGAAGCTTTCTTT. This chain uses TRBV11-3 with TRBJ1-1; D gene uncertain. This CDR3 contains 14 residues. Trimming shortened V by 1 base and J by 2 bases, and 8 bases separated the two germline ends. The germline V gene has CDR1 SGHNT and CDR2 YENEEA.

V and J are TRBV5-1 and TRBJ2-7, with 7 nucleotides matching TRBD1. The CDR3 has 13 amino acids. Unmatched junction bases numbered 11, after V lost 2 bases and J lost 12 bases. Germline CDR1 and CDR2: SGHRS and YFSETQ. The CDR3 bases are TGCGCCAGCAGCTTTAGTCGTTTGGGGGACAGGTACTTC. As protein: CASSFSRLGDRYF.

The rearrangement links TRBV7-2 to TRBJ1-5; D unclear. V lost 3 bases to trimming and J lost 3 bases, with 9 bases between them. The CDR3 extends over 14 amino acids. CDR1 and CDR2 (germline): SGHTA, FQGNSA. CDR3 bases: TGTGCCAGCAGCTTTGGACTGATCAATCAGCCCCAGCATTTT. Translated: CASSFGLINQPQHF.

The CDR3 sequence is CASSLAGTSHNEQFF. CDR3 bases: TGTGCCAGCAGCTTAGCGGGGACTAGTCACAATGAGCAGTTCTTC. The chain recombines TRBV7-2 with TRBJ2-1; 8 bases are a match to TRBD2. Looked up from germline, CDR1 is SGHTA and CDR2 is FQGNSA. V gave up 0 bases and J gave up 5 bases; unmatched junction bases: 3. This CDR3 comprises 15 residues.

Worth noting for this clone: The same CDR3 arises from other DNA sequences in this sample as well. The DNA for the CDR3 is TGTGCCAGCAGCGTAGCGGATGAGCAGTTCTTC. Its translation: CASSVADEQFF. This chain joins TRBV9 and TRBJ2-1, with unresolved D. Trimming cost V 0 bases and J 8 bases, with 3 bases left between them. CDR3 length: 11 amino acids. The V gene's germline CDR1 is SGDLS and CDR2 YYNGEE.

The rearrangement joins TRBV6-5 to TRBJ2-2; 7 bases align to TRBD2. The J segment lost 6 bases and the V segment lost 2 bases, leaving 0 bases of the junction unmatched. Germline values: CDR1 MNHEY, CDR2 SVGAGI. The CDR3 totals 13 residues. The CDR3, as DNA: TGTGCCAGCAGTTACGGGAGGGCCGGGGAGCTGTTTTTT. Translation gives CASSYGRAGELFF.

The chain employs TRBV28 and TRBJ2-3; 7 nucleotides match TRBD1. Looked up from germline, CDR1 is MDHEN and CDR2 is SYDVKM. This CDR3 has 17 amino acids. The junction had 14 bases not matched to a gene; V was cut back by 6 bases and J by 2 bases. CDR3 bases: TGTGCCAGCAGGTCTAATAGGGGACAGCTAGACACAGATACGCAGTATTTT. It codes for CASRSNRGQLDTDTQYF.

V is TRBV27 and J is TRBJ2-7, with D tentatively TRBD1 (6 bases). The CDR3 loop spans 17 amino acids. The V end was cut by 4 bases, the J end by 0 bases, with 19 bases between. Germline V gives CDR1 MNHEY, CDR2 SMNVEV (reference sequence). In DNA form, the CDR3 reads TGTGCCAGCAGTTCAGGCAGGAGAGACAGGATCTCCTACGAGCAGTACTTC. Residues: CASSSGRRDRISYEQYF.

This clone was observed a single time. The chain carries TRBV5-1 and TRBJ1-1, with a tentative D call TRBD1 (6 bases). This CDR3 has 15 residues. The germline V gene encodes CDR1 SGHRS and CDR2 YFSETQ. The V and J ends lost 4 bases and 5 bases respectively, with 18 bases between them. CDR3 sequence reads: CASSPVGGQRTEAFF. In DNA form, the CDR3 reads TGCGCCAGCAGCCCGGTCGGGGGGCAACGGACTGAAGCTTTCTTT.